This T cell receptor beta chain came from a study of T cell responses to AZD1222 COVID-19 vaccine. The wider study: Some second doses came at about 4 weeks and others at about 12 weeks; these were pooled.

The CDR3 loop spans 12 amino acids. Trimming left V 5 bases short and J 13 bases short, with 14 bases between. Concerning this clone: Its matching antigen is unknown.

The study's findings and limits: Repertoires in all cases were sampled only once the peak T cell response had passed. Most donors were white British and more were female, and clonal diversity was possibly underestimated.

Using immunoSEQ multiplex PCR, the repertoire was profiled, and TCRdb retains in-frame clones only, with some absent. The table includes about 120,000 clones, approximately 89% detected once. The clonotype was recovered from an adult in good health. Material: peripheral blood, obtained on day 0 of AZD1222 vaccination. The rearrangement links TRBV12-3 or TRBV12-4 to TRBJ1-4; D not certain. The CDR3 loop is CASSLHGDGLFF. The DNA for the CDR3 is TGTGCCAGCAGTCTGCACGGCGACGGACTGTTTTTT.